This T cell receptor beta chain stems from a study of blood T cell repertoires in COVID-19. In the study overall: Some COVID-19 samples were acute and others convalescent; all came from the United States, Italy and Spain.

This CDR3 has 16 amino acids. CDR1 is SGHVS and CDR2 is FQNEAQ in the germline V gene. Trimming removed 4 bases from V and 3 bases from J; junction bases left unmatched: 10. This table comes from immunoSEQ multiplex PCR, and its TCRdb copy is limited to in-frame clones, with some not included. This sample has around 320,000 clones, with roughly 87% found just once. The sequence was obtained from a man between 18 and 29 years old with active or convalescent COVID-19. Material: peripheral blood. The chain has TRBV7-8 and TRBJ2-7; TRBD2 matches 9 bases. DNA of the CDR3: TGTGCCAGCAGCTACCGGAGTAGCGGGGGAGTCTACGAGCAGTACTTC. Translating it yields CASSYRSSGGVYEQYF.